This is a list of T cell receptor beta chains from one sample in a study of blood T cell repertoires in COVID-19. Method: immunoSEQ multiplex PCR; TCRdb's copy keeps in-frame clones and lacks some. The sample lists 25,000 to 35,000 clones, 65% to 90% occurring once. The material sequenced was peripheral blood. The receptor source for this set is an elderly man with active COVID-19. CDR3s include the opening cysteine and the closing phenylalanine or tryptophan. The D gene is left open where the match is weak. Size tells how often a clone was seen (once, few, many) or the class of an expanded clone, and some rows leave it out.

clone_size,cdr3_length,j_call,v_call,d_call,cdr3_nt,cdr3_aa
.,12,TRBJ2-7,TRBV19,.,TGTGCCAGTAGTTCCAGGGTCTACGAGCAGTACTTC,CASSSRVYEQYF
.,13,TRBJ2-7,TRBV9,TRBD1,TGTGCCAGCAGCCGAGGGGGCAGTTACGAGCAGTACTTC,CASSRGGSYEQYF
.,15,TRBJ2-2,TRBV18,TRBD2,TGTGCCAGCTCTTTTGGGACTAACCCCACCGGGGAGCTGTTTTTT,CASSFGTNPTGELFF
.,15,TRBJ2-4,TRBV7-2,.,TGTGCCAGCAGCCCCTTGGCGGGCGCTAAAAACATTCAGTACTTC,CASSPLAGAKNIQYF
.,12,TRBJ1-1,TRBV19,.,TGTGCCAGTTGGGGGGGACTCACTGAAGCTTTCTTT,CASWGGLTEAFF
.,16,TRBJ1-2,TRBV9,.,TGTGCCAGCAGCACCAGGGACAAGCCTTTCAGGGATGGCTACACCTTC,CASSTRDKPFRDGYTF
.,15,TRBJ2-2,TRBV2,TRBD1,TGTGCCAGCAGTGGCCGGGACAGGGGCACCGGGGAGCTGTTTTTT,CASSGRDRGTGELFF
once,13,TRBJ2-1,TRBV24-1,TRBD2,TGTGCCACCAGTAATTGGGGCGGGGGGCAGCAGTTCTTC,CATSNWGGGQQFF
.,17,TRBJ2-3,TRBV20-1,.,TGCAGTGCTAGTGTGGGACAAGGGAGGGGGGGCACAGATACGCAGTATTTT,CSASVGQGRGGTDTQYF
.,15,TRBJ1-5,TRBV27,TRBD1,TGTGCCAGCAGTTCGGTAGGACAGGGGAATAGCCCCCAGCATTTT,CASSSVGQGNSPQHF